Below, 28 T cell receptor beta chains from the same sample are listed, as sequenced in a study of neurological immune-mediated disorders. TCRdb called the 5' RACE reads again in MiXCR, with one record for every CDR3 protein. The sample yields more than 45,000 distinct CDR3 sequences, about 3.5% seen once. Material: PBMCs. Receptor source: a man younger than 40 with multiple sclerosis.

This clonotype was observed a handful of times. J is TRBJ2-7 and V is TRBV13; TRBD1 matches 11 bases. CDR1 and CDR2 (germline): PRHDT, FYEKMQ (reference sequence). The CDR3 covers 15 residues. Trimming took 5 bases from V and 3 from J; bases not matched to a gene: 6. The CDR3 sequence: CASSPGGQGDYEQYF. The CDR3 bases are TGTGCCAGCAGCCCAGGGGGACAGGGGGACTACGAGCAGTACTTC.

This clonotype came up many times. V and J are TRBV28 and TRBJ2-2; D is possibly TRBD2 (5 bases). Trimming pared 5 bases from V and 7 bases from J, leaving 23 bases between. Germline assignment: CDR1 MDHEN and CDR2 SYDVKM. CDR3 length: 17 amino acids. In nucleotides, the CDR3 is TGTGCCAGCAGTCCGCTCTCCGGCAGGCCAGAGGGCGGGGAGCTGTTTTTT. Translation gives CASSPLSGRPEGGELFF.

At least ten counts were recorded for this clonotype. The chain uses TRBV7-2 and TRBJ1-5, with D possibly TRBD1 on 6 matching bases. V was cut by 3 bases and J by 5 bases, with 11 bases left in between. Germline lookup yields CDR1 SGHTA and CDR2 FQGNSA. CDR3 length: 14 residues. CDR3 bases: TGTGCCAGCAGCTTTCGGGACACCGATCAGCCCCAGCATTTT. Translated: CASSFRDTDQPQHF.

This clonotype came up many times. The chain carries TRBV6-1 and TRBJ2-3, with unresolved D. Trimming stripped 4 bases from V and 0 bases from J, with 11 bases between. This CDR3 is built from 15 residues. Germline values: CDR1 MNHNS, CDR2 SASEGT. CDR3 coding DNA: TGTGCCAGCAGTGGTCCCGGCGCTAGCACAGATACGCAGTATTTT. Translating it yields CASSGPGASTDTQYF.

This clonotype came up many times. The J gene is TRBJ1-2, the V gene TRBV5-6; TRBD1 matches 8 bases. This CDR3 comprises 14 residues. V gave up 4 bases and J gave up 5 bases; unmatched junction bases: 7. Germline V CDR1 and CDR2: SGHDT, YYEEEE. CDR3 sequence reads: CASSPDRVGYGYTF. The CDR3 bases are TGTGCCAGCAGCCCGGACAGGGTCGGGTATGGCTACACCTTC.

The sample holds many counts of this clonotype. The chain has TRBV3-1 and TRBJ2-6, with a possible D match to TRBD2 (6 bases). Germline V gene sequence: CDR1 LGHDT, CDR2 YNNKEL (reference sequence). The ends were cut back, 8 bases at V and 1 base at J, with 9 bases in the middle. This CDR3 is 14 amino acids long. The CDR3 here is CASQGTSGANVLTF. The CDR3 region has the DNA TGTGCCAGCCAAGGGACTTCTGGGGCCAACGTCCTGACTTTC.

Many counts were recorded for this clonotype. Here the CDR3 reads CSAQTHGAGIAYEQYF. The DNA of the CDR3 is TGCAGTGCCCAGACCCACGGGGCGGGAATTGCCTACGAGCAGTACTTC. This chain uses TRBV20-1 with TRBJ2-7, with D perhaps TRBD2 (6 bases). The CDR3 runs 16 residues. The V gene's germline CDR1 is DFQATT and CDR2 SNEGSKA (reference sequence). V was shortened by 6 bases and J by 2 bases, with 23 bases between the two germline ends.

A note on this clonotype: This may arise from a read error, as a much more abundant clone is one base away. The chain employs TRBV6-6 and TRBJ1-1; D gene ambiguous. The CDR3 runs 12 residues. Per the germline V gene, CDR1 is MNHNY and CDR2 is SVGAGI (reference sequence). Deletions cut 5 bases from V and 12 bases from J, with 16 bases between. The CDR3 DNA reads TGTGCCAGCAGTAAAGAACTAGTGGTAACTTTCTTT. Protein sequence: CASSKELVVTFF.

At least ten counts were recorded for this clonotype. The chain recombines TRBV7-6 with TRBJ2-1, with 7 positions matching TRBD1. This CDR3 comprises 14 residues. The trim removed 6 bases at V and 6 bases at J, leaving 8 bases unmatched. Germline CDR1 is SGHVS and CDR2 is FNYEAQ. The CDR3 DNA follows: TGTGCCAGCAGACCTACGACAGGGACCAATGAGCAGTTCTTC. Translating it yields CASRPTTGTNEQFF.

At least ten counts were recorded for this clonotype. This sequence joins TRBV5-1 and TRBJ1-5; D gene uncertain. Germline V CDR1 and CDR2: SGHRS, YFSETQ. Between the trimmed V and J ends, which lost 4 bases and 0 bases, there was a span of 14 bases. CDR3 length: 16 amino acids. CDR3 DNA sequence: TGCGCCAGCAGCCCGGATCCGGGAATTAGCAATCAGCCCCAGCATTTT. It codes for CASSPDPGISNQPQHF. The full variable domain, completed using reference TRBV5-1 and TRBJ1-5, is KAGVTQTPRYLIKTRGQQVTLSCSPISGHRSVSWYQQTPGQGLQFLFEYFSETQRNKGNFPGRFSGRQFSNSRSEMNVSTLELGDSALYLCASSPDPGISNQPQHFGDGTRLSIL.

This clonotype occurred many times. V and J are TRBV9 and TRBJ2-3; 10 bases align to TRBD2. CDR3 length equals 15 residues. V trimming: 1 base; J trimming: 4 bases; junction bases outside the gene matches: 3. The germline V gene has CDR1 SGDLS and CDR2 YYNGEE. CDR3 amino acids: CASSVWTSGPDTQYF. CDR3 bases: TGTGCCAGCAGCGTATGGACTAGCGGTCCAGATACGCAGTATTTT.

The table lists this clonotype with many counts. The chain couples TRBV5-6 to TRBJ2-1, with 9 bases matching TRBD2. Germline loops: CDR1 SGHDT, CDR2 YYEEEE. The CDR3 contains 16 residues. V shed 2 bases and J 5 bases; nucleotides not matched to a gene: 8. CDR3 amino acids: CASSFLLRGGNNEQFF. CDR3 coding DNA: TGTGCCAGCAGCTTTCTCTTGCGGGGGGGTAACAATGAGCAGTTCTTC.

This clonotype occurred many times. The J gene is TRBJ2-2, the V gene TRBV29-1; 7 bases align to TRBD2. The length of the CDR3 is 12 residues. Germline-derived CDR1 and CDR2 are SQVTM and ANQGSEA. The trim removed 5 bases at V and 6 bases at J, leaving 3 bases unmatched. The CDR3 reads CSVMSGAGELFF. The CDR3 DNA reads TGCAGCGTTATGAGCGGGGCCGGGGAGCTGTTTTTT.

This clonotype was seen many times. V and J are TRBV7-2 and TRBJ2-3; 9 bases agree with TRBD2. This CDR3 has 15 amino acids. V was pared by 2 bases and J by 4 bases, with 4 bases of the junction left unmatched. Germline loops: CDR1 SGHTA, CDR2 FQGNSA. CDR3 nucleotides: TGTGCCAGCAGCTTAATTAGCGGGGGTCCAGATACGCAGTATTTT. It codes for CASSLISGGPDTQYF.

This clonotype occurred many times. The chain recombines TRBV6-1 with TRBJ1-1; no definite D call. Trimming pared 10 bases from V and 1 base from J, leaving 22 bases between. Germline CDR1 MNHNS, CDR2 SASEGT. This CDR3 comprises 16 residues. The CDR3 coding sequence is TGTGCCACAACAAACGGGCTAGTGGGGAAGAACACTGAAGCTTTCTTT. It specifies CATTNGLVGKNTEAFF.

This clonotype was observed many times. The V call is TRBV10-1, the J call TRBJ2-1, with 14 nucleotides matching TRBD2. The V and J ends lost 6 bases and 9 bases, in that order; junction bases with no gene match: 1. The CDR3 loop spans 13 amino acids. CDR1 and CDR2 from the germline V gene are WNHNN and SYGVQD (reference sequence). This CDR3 reads CASSGLAGGEQFF. CDR3 coding DNA: TGCGCCAGCAGCGGACTAGCGGGAGGTGAGCAGTTCTTC.

This clonotype was counted at least ten times. The chain carries TRBV5-1 and TRBJ1-1; 7 bases map to TRBD1. The CDR3 covers 15 residues. V dropped 3 bases and J dropped 5; count of bases not matched to a gene: 10. CDR1 and CDR2 (germline): SGHRS, YFSETQ. CDR3 amino acids: CASSSLAGGETEAFF. The CDR3 DNA reads as TGCGCCAGCAGCTCCCTGGCAGGGGGAGAAACTGAAGCTTTCTTT.

This clonotype was recorded at least ten times. V is TRBV12-3 or TRBV12-4 and J is TRBJ2-5, with TRBD2 matching 7 bases. This CDR3 region has 15 residues. Trimming removed 5 bases from V and 5 bases from J; junction bases left unmatched: 11. Here the CDR3 reads CASSTPSGQGETQYF. CDR3 bases: TGTGCCAGCAGTACCCCTAGCGGCCAAGGGGAGACCCAGTACTTC.

This clonotype was seen repeatedly, ten times or more. The chain has TRBV7-3 and TRBJ2-3; D is tentatively TRBD1 or TRBD2 (5 bases each). The CDR3 has 16 residues. The germline V and J ends were trimmed by 2 bases and 2 bases, with 14 bases remaining between them. Germline loops: CDR1 SGHTA, CDR2 FQGTGA. Here the CDR3 reads CASSLDAGGSTDTQYF. DNA of the CDR3: TGTGCCAGCAGCTTAGACGCTGGGGGTTCCACAGATACGCAGTATTTT.

The sample holds many counts of this clonotype. V gene TRBV18 combines with J gene TRBJ2-3, with D unclear. Germline-derived CDR1 and CDR2 are KGHSH and LQKENI. With 2 bases removed from V and 5 bases from J, the gap between germline ends came to 5 bases. This CDR3 is 12 amino acids long. The CDR3 DNA is TGTGCCAGCTCACCAGAGCGAGATACGCAGTATTTT. It specifies CASSPERDTQYF.

This clonotype has at least ten counts. This chain links TRBV29-1 with TRBJ2-2, with 7 bases aligning to TRBD1. The CDR3 covers 13 residues. Germline-derived CDR1 and CDR2 are SQVTM and ANQGSEA. V trimming: 6 bases; J trimming: 1 base; junction bases outside the gene matches: 2. The CDR3 DNA follows: TGCAGCGTCGACAGGGAGAACACCGGGGAGCTGTTTTTT. It codes for CSVDRENTGELFF.

This clonotype appeared many times. The rearrangement links TRBV12-3 or TRBV12-4 to TRBJ1-2; D ambiguous. CDR3 length equals 12 residues. Trimming left V 0 bases short and J 8 bases short, with 7 bases between. CDR3 coding DNA: TGTGCCAGCAGTTTAGCGGGGTTCGGCTACACCTTC. Protein: CASSLAGFGYTF.

This clonotype was detected ten times or more. The rearrangement joins TRBV20-1 to TRBJ2-1; perhaps D is TRBD1 or TRBD2 (5 bases each). With 6 bases removed from V and 0 bases from J, the gap between germline ends came to 18 bases. Germline values: CDR1 DFQATT, CDR2 SNEGSKA (reference sequence). This CDR3 has 16 amino acids. The CDR3 DNA follows: TGCAGTGCGGGGGTTATGTTGCGGAGCTCCTACAATGAGCAGTTCTTC. Its protein is CSAGVMLRSSYNEQFF.

This clonotype has a count of ten or more. The chain links TRBV29-1 to TRBJ1-2, with 7 bases lining up with TRBD1. V dropped 2 bases and J dropped 4; count of bases not matched to a gene: 7. Germline V CDR1 and CDR2: SQVTM, ANQGSEA. The CDR3 extends over 14 amino acids. The CDR3 DNA follows: TGCAGCGTTGAAAGGAAAGGACAGGTCTATGGCTACACCTTC. This sequence encodes CSVERKGQVYGYTF.

In this sample, this clonotype turned up many times. V usage is TRBV25-1 and J usage is TRBJ1-1, with D perhaps TRBD1 (6 bases). Trimming left V 10 bases short and J 2 bases short, with 14 bases between. The CDR3 contains 13 residues. Germline CDR1 reads MGHDK; CDR2 reads SYGVNS. The CDR3 region has the DNA TGTGCCACCTCGAAGGACAGAAACACTGAAGCTTTCTTT. The encoded protein is CATSKDRNTEAFF.

This clonotype has a single count. This may stem from a read error, because a much larger clone lies one nucleotide away. This chain uses TRBV18 with TRBJ1-2, with D perhaps TRBD1 (6 bases). Germline V gives CDR1 KGHSH, CDR2 LQKENI. The CDR3 loop spans 13 amino acids. In DNA, the CDR3 is TGTGCCAACTCACCACACAGGGAGGATGGCTACACCTTC. It yields the protein CANSPHREDGYTF.

Ten or more counts support this clonotype. This chain joins TRBV12-3 or TRBV12-4 and TRBJ1-5; no clear D gene. There are 13 residues in the CDR3. V was pared by 3 bases and J by 4 bases, with 7 bases between. The CDR3 DNA follows: TGTGCCAGCAGTTTTCAAGCTAATCAGCCCCAGCATTTT. The encoded protein is CASSFQANQPQHF.

This clonotype was seen at least ten times. The CDR3 nucleotides are TGTGCCAGCAGCACCGACAGGGGGACGAGCCCCTTTACTACTAGTGAGCAGTACTTC. It yields the protein CASSTDRGTSPFTTSEQYF. The chain has TRBV21-1 and TRBJ2-7; TRBD1, the table's D call, was not compared with the DNA. TRBV21-1 is classified as a pseudogene. CDR3 size: 19 residues.